These 2 T cell receptor beta chains were all obtained from the same sample, sequenced in a study of cytomegalovirus exposure and HLA in healthy donors. PCR primers comprised 60 Vbeta and 13 Jbeta primers. Here immunoSEQ multiplex PCR was the method, and the copy in TCRdb shows in-frame clones only, minus some. The sample has roughly 120,000 clones, over 60% seen once; the top ten hold over 4%. The sequenced sample was PBMCs. The receptor set was obtained from a man aged 60 to 69 in good health and CMV-seropositive.

The chain recombines TRBV11-3 with TRBJ2-3; no clear D. Trimming left V 5 bases short and J 2 bases short, with 11 bases between. Germline assignment: CDR1 SGHNT and CDR2 YENEEA. CDR3 size: 14 residues. The CDR3 DNA sequence: TGTGCCAGCAGCAGGAGCCGACTCACAGATACGCAGTATTTT. Amino acid sequence: CASSRSRLTDTQYF.

The gene calls are TRBV2 and TRBJ1-2, with 9 bases that match TRBD1. This CDR3 has 12 amino acids. V trimming: 7 bases; J trimming: 5 bases; junction bases outside the gene matches: 2. Germline V lookup: CDR1 SNHLY, CDR2 FYNNEI. The CDR3 loop is CASTGTGYGYTF. In DNA, the CDR3 is TGTGCCAGCACCGGGACAGGGTATGGCTACACCTTC.